This is a list of T cell receptor beta chains from one sample in a study of Ad26.COV2.S vaccination and SARS-CoV-2 variants. The method was immunoSEQ multiplex PCR; TCRdb's version includes in-frame clones alone and lacks a portion of them. The sample consists of roughly 250,000 clones, roughly nine tenths of them appearing once. This specimen consisted of peripheral blood, obtained in a trial of Ad26.COV2.S vaccine versus placebo. These receptors all come from a person aged 18 to 59 who received the Ad26.COV2.S COVID-19 vaccine or a placebo. Each CDR3 is given with its conserved first and last residue. D genes are given only for firm matches. Not every row has a clone size; where given, it reads once, few, many or a size class.

TRBJ2-7	TRBV6-5	.	once	CASTPALFYEQYF	TGTGCCAGCACTCCAGCCCTCTTCTACGAGCAGTACTTC
TRBJ2-3	TRBV3-1/TRBV3-2	TRBD2	.	CASSQVGGGSTDTQYF	TGTGCCAGCAGCCAAGTAGGCGGGGGAAGCACAGATACGCAGTATTTT
TRBJ1-4	TRBV23-1	.	once	CASSLATPGEKLFF	TGCGCCAGCAGTCTAGCCACACCGGGAGAAAAACTGTTTTTT
TRBJ1-6	TRBV5-1	TRBD1	few	CASSLGFGQGKSPLHF	TGCGCCAGCAGCTTGGGTTTTGGACAGGGGAAATCACCCCTCCACTTT
TRBJ1-5	TRBV5-8	.	.	CASSLEPYQPQHF	TGTGCCAGCAGCTTGGAGCCCTATCAGCCCCAGCATTTT
TRBJ1-5	TRBV19	.	.	CASSIGPHQPQHF	TGTGCCAGTAGTATAGGCCCCCATCAGCCCCAGCATTTT
TRBJ2-7	TRBV30	TRBD1	.	CAWSGTGSTMQYF	TGTGCCTGGAGCGGGACAGGGTCTACGATGCAGTACTTC
TRBJ2-1	TRBV5-6	TRBD2	.	CASSLVAGGPNHEQFF	TGTGCCAGCAGCTTGGTTGCGGGAGGCCCTAACCATGAGCAGTTCTTC
TRBJ1-2	TRBV25-1	.	.	CASSERGILYGYTF	TGTGCCAGCAGTGAACGAGGGATTCTCTATGGCTACACCTTC
TRBJ2-4	TRBV7-6	TRBD2	.	CASSLGGEGNIQYF	TGTGCCAGCAGCTTAGGAGGGGAGGGAAACATTCAGTACTTC
TRBJ1-4	TRBV25-1	TRBD1	.	CASSRRTGNNEKLFF	TGTGCCAGCAGCCGCCGGACAGGGAATAATGAAAAACTGTTTTTT
TRBJ2-5	TRBV5-1	TRBD2	.	CASSSVAGAQETQYF	TGCGCCAGCAGCTCCGTAGCGGGGGCCCAAGAGACCCAGTACTTC
TRBJ2-1	TRBV6-2/TRBV6-3	.	once	CASSSGLQEQFF	TGTGCCAGCAGTTCGGGACTTCAGGAGCAGTTCTTC
TRBJ1-2	TRBV5-5	.	.	CASSPTAGFNYGYTF	TGTGCCAGCAGCCCCACAGCGGGCTTCAACTATGGCTACACCTTC
TRBJ2-7	TRBV4-1	.	.	CASSQLRTDSYEQYF	TGCGCCAGCAGCCAACTTAGGACGGACTCCTACGAGCAGTACTTC
TRBJ1-6	TRBV15	TRBD1	.	CATSRDRPGGYNSPLHF	TGTGCCACCAGCAGAGATCGGCCAGGGGGCTATAATTCACCCCTCCACTTT
TRBJ2-3	TRBV6-6	.	.	CASSYSRDTMYTQYF	TGTGCCAGCAGTTACTCTCGGGATACTATGTATACGCAGTATTTT
TRBJ2-3	TRBV5-6	TRBD2	.	CASNGGAADTQYF	TGTGCCAGCAACGGGGGGGCGGCAGATACGCAGTATTTT
TRBJ1-3	TRBV7-9	.	few	CASSSPTGGAGNTIYF	TGTGCCAGCAGCTCACCAACAGGAGGCGCAGGAAACACCATATATTTT
TRBJ1-4	TRBV4-3	TRBD1	.	CASSQGTGQKNEKLFF	TGCGCCAGCAGCCAAGGAACGGGACAGAAGAATGAAAAACTGTTTTTT
TRBJ1-2	TRBV5-5	.	.	CASSLRASEGRSLSSYGYTF	TGTGCCAGCAGCTTAAGGGCAAGTGAGGGGAGATCCCTAAGTTCCTATGGCTACACCTTC
TRBJ2-1	TRBV6-2/TRBV6-3	.	.	CASSHGTVGEQFF	TGTGCCAGCAGTCACGGAACGGTAGGAGAGCAGTTCTTC
TRBJ1-4	TRBV6-1	.	.	CASSDEAGFREKLFF	TGTGCCAGCAGTGATGAGGCAGGGTTTAGGGAAAAACTGTTTTTT
TRBJ2-2	TRBV5-1	.	.	CASSQTSVGTGELFF	TGCGCCAGCAGCCAGACTAGTGTCGGCACCGGGGAGCTGTTTTTT
TRBJ1-5	TRBV4-1	TRBD1	.	CASSQAGQHQPQHF	TGCGCCAGCAGCCAAGCGGGACAGCATCAGCCCCAGCATTTT
TRBJ2-1	TRBV7-3	TRBD2	.	CASSLAGSDNEQFF	TGTGCCAGCAGCCTAGCGGGATCTGACAATGAGCAGTTCTTC
TRBJ2-5	TRBV5-6	.	.	CASSLRGETQYF	TGTGCCAGCAGCTTGCGAGGGGAGACCCAGTACTTC
TRBJ2-7	TRBV4-1	.	.	CASSQDLGIYEQYF	TGCGCCAGCAGCCAAGATCTGGGGATCTACGAGCAGTACTTC
TRBJ2-7	TRBV5-1	.	once	CASSLEGDIGRDEQYF	TGCGCCAGCAGCTTGGAAGGGGACATCGGTAGGGACGAGCAGTACTTC
TRBJ1-2	TRBV4-2	.	.	CASSQVEGQSYGYTF	TGTGCCAGCAGTCAAGTGGAAGGCCAATCTTATGGCTACACCTTC
TRBJ2-5	TRBV30	.	.	CAWNKGLEWETQYF	TGTGCCTGGAATAAAGGGCTTGAATGGGAGACCCAGTACTTC
TRBJ2-7	TRBV12-3/TRBV12-4	.	.	CASSFGGSYEQYF	TGTGCCAGCAGTTTCGGCGGTTCCTACGAGCAGTACTTC
TRBJ2-1	TRBV6-5	TRBD1	.	CASSYGWTGGYNEQFF	TGTGCCAGCAGTTACGGGTGGACAGGAGGATACAATGAGCAGTTCTTC
TRBJ1-2	TRBV5-1	.	.	CASSYNSRGNSNYGYTF	TGCGCCAGCAGCTACAACTCTAGGGGAAATAGTAACTATGGCTACACCTTC
TRBJ1-1	TRBV29-1	.	.	CSVEEAFEAFF	TGCAGCGTTGAAGAGGCCTTTGAAGCTTTCTTT
TRBJ2-1	TRBV7-2	TRBD2	.	CASSFSGGYNEQFF	TGTGCCAGCAGCTTTAGCGGGGGGTACAATGAGCAGTTCTTC
TRBJ2-5	TRBV6-6	TRBD2	.	CASSYGGGRGETQYF	TGTGCCAGCAGTTACGGGGGGGGTCGAGGAGAGACCCAGTACTTC
TRBJ1-5	TRBV6-1	TRBD1	.	CASSEETGRIKPQHF	TGTGCCAGCAGTGAGGAGACAGGGAGAATCAAGCCCCAGCATTTT
TRBJ2-1	TRBV3-1/TRBV3-2	.	.	CASSQDLTDEQFF	TGTGCCAGCAGCCAAGATCTCACGGATGAGCAGTTCTTC
TRBJ2-1	TRBV10-3	.	.	CAISATDLNEQFF	TGTGCCATCAGCGCGACAGACTTGAATGAGCAGTTCTTC
TRBJ2-5	TRBV7-2	TRBD2	.	CASSLSGRAETQYF	TGTGCCAGCAGCCTTAGCGGGAGGGCAGAGACCCAGTACTTC
TRBJ2-5	TRBV6-1	TRBD2	.	CASSEAGENETQYF	TGTGCCAGCAGTGAGGCGGGGGAGAACGAGACCCAGTACTTC
TRBJ1-2	TRBV11-2	.	.	CASSRLYGYTF	TGTGCCAGCAGCCGTCTGTATGGCTACACCTTC
TRBJ2-7	TRBV27	.	.	CASRDGQIYEQYF	TGTGCCAGTCGGGACGGCCAAATCTACGAGCAGTACTTC
TRBJ1-3	TRBV11-2	.	.	CASSVRIFGVGNTIYF	TGTGCCAGCAGCGTTAGGATTTTCGGGGTTGGAAACACCATATATTTT